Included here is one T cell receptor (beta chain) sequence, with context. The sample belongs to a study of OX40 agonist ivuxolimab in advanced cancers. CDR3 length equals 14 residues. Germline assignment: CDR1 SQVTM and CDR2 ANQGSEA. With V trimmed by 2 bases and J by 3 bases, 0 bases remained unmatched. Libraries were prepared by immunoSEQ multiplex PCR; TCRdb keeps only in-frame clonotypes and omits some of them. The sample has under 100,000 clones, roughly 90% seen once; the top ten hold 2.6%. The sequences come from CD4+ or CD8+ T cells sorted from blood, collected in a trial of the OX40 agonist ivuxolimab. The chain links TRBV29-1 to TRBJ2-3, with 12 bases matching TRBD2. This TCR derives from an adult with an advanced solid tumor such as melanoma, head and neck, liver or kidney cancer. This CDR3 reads CSVETSGRTDTQYF. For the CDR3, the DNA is TGCAGCGTTGAAACTAGCGGGAGGACAGATACGCAGTATTTT.